This T cell receptor beta chain was sequenced during a study of shared clonotypes between healthy human individuals. V lost 3 bases and J 7 bases, leaving 19 bases between the germline ends. This CDR3 comprises 16 residues. Germline V gene sequence: CDR1 MDHEN, CDR2 SYDVKM. Data came from immunoSEQ multiplex PCR; TCRdb stores just in-frame clones and leaves some out. The profile shows approximately 940,000 clones, roughly 72% of them singletons. V and J are TRBV28 and TRBJ2-1; the D call may be TRBD1 or TRBD2 (5 bases each). The sequence came from a man in his late teens or twenties in good health. What was sequenced was memory CD4+ T cells sorted from blood. As for subset: CD45RA-negative fraction. The CDR3 region is CASSFSDRGSRNEQFF. The DNA for the CDR3 is TGTGCCAGCAGTTTTTCCGACAGAGGGAGTCGGAATGAGCAGTTCTTC.